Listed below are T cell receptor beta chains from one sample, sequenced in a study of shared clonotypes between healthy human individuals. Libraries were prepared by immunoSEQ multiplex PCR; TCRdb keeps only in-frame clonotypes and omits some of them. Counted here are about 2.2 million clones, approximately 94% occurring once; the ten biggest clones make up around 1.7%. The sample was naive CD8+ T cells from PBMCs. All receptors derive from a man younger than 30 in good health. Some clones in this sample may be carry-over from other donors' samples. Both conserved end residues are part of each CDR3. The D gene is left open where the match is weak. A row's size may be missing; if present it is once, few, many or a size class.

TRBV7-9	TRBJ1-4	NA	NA	TGTGCCAGCATCCCGCTTAGCTCCGTTAATGAAAAACTGTTTTTT	CASIPLSSVNEKLFF
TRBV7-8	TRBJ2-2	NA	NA	TGTGCCAGCAGCTTAGTAATGATAGAGAACACCGGGGAGCTGTTTTTT	CASSLVMIENTGELFF
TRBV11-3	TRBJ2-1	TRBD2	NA	TGTGCCAGCAGCTTAAGTGCCTCTTCTGGCGGGAGTATGGACAATGAGCAGTTCTTC	CASSLSASSGGSMDNEQFF
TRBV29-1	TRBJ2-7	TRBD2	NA	TGCAGCGTTGCACTAGCGGGAGGGCCCTACGAGCAGTACTTC	CSVALAGGPYEQYF
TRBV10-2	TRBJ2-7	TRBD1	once	TGCGCCAGCAGTGATAACAGGGGATACGAGCAGTACTTC	CASSDNRGYEQYF
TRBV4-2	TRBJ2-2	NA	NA	TGTGCCAGCAGCCAAGGAGGCCTTCAGATCCGCACCGGGGAGCTGTTTTTT	CASSQGGLQIRTGELFF
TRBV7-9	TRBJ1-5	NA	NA	TGTGCCAGCAGCTTAAATGAAGTGTGGCCCCAGCATTTT	CASSLNEVWPQHF
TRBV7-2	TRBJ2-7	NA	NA	TGTGCCAGCAGCTTATTTGACGAGCAGTACTTC	CASSLFDEQYF
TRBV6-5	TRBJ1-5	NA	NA	TGTGCCAGCAGTTACAATGGGGGAAATCAGCCCCAGCATTTT	CASSYNGGNQPQHF
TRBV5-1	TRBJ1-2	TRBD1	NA	TGCGCCAGCAGCCTAGGGGACAGGGGGCCTCATAGCACCTTC	CASSLGDRGPHSTF
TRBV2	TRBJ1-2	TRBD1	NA	TGTGCCAGCAGTGAGAACAGGGGAGGCTATGGCTACACCTTC	CASSENRGGYGYTF
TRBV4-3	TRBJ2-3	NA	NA	TGCGCCAGCAGCCCAACCGAGACTAGTTTAGGCGATACGCAGTATTTT	CASSPTETSLGDTQYF
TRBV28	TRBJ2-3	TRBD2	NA	TGTGCCAGCAGTTTAGAGCGGGAGGGCCCAGATACGCAGTATTTT	CASSLEREGPDTQYF
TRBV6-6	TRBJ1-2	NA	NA	TGTGCCAACTGGGACCGAACTAACTATGGCTACACCTTC	CANWDRTNYGYTF
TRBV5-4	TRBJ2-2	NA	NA	TGTGCCAGCAGAACGGGGGCCGGGACCGGGGAGCTGTTTTTT	CASRTGAGTGELFF
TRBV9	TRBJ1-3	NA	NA	TGTGCCAGCAGCGATGCGGGGGTTGCTGGAAACACCATATATTTT	CASSDAGVAGNTIYF
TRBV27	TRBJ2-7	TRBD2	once	TGTGCCAGCAGCCCCCGGTTAGCGGGGCCCTACGAGCAGTACTTC	CASSPRLAGPYEQYF
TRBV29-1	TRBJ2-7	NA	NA	TGCAGCGTCGAAGACAGGACCTCCTACGAGCAGTACTTC	CSVEDRTSYEQYF
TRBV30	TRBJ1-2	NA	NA	TGTGCCTGGAGTCTGGGGGCCGACTATGGCTACACCTTC	CAWSLGADYGYTF
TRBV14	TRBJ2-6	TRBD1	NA	TGTGCCAGCAGCCAAGGGGACAGCTCTGGGGCCAACGTCCTGACTTTC	CASSQGDSSGANVLTF
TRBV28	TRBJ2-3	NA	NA	TGTGCCAGCAGTTACGGGGCAGCTTTCACAGATACGCAGTATTTT	CASSYGAAFTDTQYF
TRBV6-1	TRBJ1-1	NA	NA	TGTGCCAGCAGTTGGTCGGTGCTGAACACTGAAGCTTTCTTT	CASSWSVLNTEAFF
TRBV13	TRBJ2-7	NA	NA	TGTGCCAGCAGCTTAGGTAGGGGCGAGCAGTACTTC	CASSLGRGEQYF
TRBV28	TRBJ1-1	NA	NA	TGTGCCAGCAGTTTCCCAGGTTTAAACACTGAAGCTTTCTTT	CASSFPGLNTEAFF
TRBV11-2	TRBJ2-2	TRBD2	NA	TGTGCCAGCAGCCCTAGGACTAGCGGTAACACCGGGGAGCTGTTTTTT	CASSPRTSGNTGELFF
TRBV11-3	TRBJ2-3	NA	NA	TGTGCCAGCAGCGCCCGAGGCGGAGATACGCAGTATTTT	CASSARGGDTQYF
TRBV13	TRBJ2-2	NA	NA	TGTGCCAGCAGCTTAGTCCACAGCTCGAACACCGGGGAGCTGTTTTTT	CASSLVHSSNTGELFF
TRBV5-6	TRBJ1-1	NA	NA	TGTGCCAGCAGCTTGCGGGGAGGCACTGAAGCTTTCTTT	CASSLRGGTEAFF
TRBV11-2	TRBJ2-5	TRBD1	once	TGTGCCAGCAGCTCGACAGGGGGGGAGACCCAGTACTTC	CASSSTGGETQYF
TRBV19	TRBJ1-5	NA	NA	TGTGCCAGTAGTATAGTCGGGATTACAGGGAGCAATCAGCCCCAGCATTTT	CASSIVGITGSNQPQHF
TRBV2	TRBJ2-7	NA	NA	TGTGCCAGCAGAGATACACGCTACGAGCAGTACTTC	CASRDTRYEQYF
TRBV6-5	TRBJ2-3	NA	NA	TGTGCCAGCAGCCCAAAAACCCGCACAGATACGCAGTATTTT	CASSPKTRTDTQYF
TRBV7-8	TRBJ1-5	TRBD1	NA	TGTGCCAGCAGCTTAGGGCGGACAGGGGATCTGGGGCCCCAGCATTTT	CASSLGRTGDLGPQHF
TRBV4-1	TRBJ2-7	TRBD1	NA	TGCGCCAGCAGCCAAGGAATGATAGGGACAGGGGGTGGATACGAGCAGTACTTC	CASSQGMIGTGGGYEQYF
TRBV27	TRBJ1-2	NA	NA	TGTGCCAGCGGCTTTTTCCTTAACTATGGCTACACCTTC	CASGFFLNYGYTF
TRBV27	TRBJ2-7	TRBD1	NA	TGTGCCAGCAGTTTAGGGACAGGGTTCTACGAGCAGTACTTC	CASSLGTGFYEQYF
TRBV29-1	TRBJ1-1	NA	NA	TGCAGCGTTGCAGGGGCGGCAGCCCCTTCGCCCACTGAAGCTTTCTTT	CSVAGAAAPSPTEAFF
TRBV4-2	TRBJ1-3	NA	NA	TGTGCCAGCAGCCCTATTACAAGCTCTGGAAACACCATATATTTT	CASSPITSSGNTIYF
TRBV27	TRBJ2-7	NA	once	TGTGCCAGCAGTTTATCGGTCGCGTCCTACGAGCAGTACTTC	CASSLSVASYEQYF
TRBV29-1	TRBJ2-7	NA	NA	TGCAGCGTGGTGTATTACGAGCAGTACTTC	CSVVYYEQYF
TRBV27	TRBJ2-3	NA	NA	TGTGCCAGCAGTTTATATCAGAAGCCAGATACGCAGTATTTT	CASSLYQKPDTQYF
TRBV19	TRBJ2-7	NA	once	TGTGCCGTCGGCCCCAGGGCGGTGCGGGAGCAGTACTTC	CAVGPRAVREQYF
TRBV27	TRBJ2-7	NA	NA	TGTGCCAGCAGTTTATCCTCGGGGGCGGGATACGAGCAGTACTTC	CASSLSSGAGYEQYF
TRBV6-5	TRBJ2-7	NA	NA	TGTGCCAGCAGTTACTCCAAAGAGACAGGAAACTACGAGCAGTACTTC	CASSYSKETGNYEQYF
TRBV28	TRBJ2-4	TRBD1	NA	TGTGCCAGCAGTTTATCCCGACAGGGGGGCATTCAGTACTTC	CASSLSRQGGIQYF